This T cell receptor (beta chain) was recorded in a study of technical replicates of blood from several donors (dated by TCRdb to about 2017). This clone was detected once. The antigen it binds to is not known. There are no base qualities to consult, and no much larger clone falls within one base. V is pared back by 5 bases and J by 0 bases, with 11 bases lying between the germline termini. CDR3 length: 14 amino acids, cysteine to phenylalanine. Only the CDR3 part of the read is kept: 42 bases, read in frame from the first base. In the germline V gene, CDR1 corresponds to SGHTA and CDR2 to FQGNSA. Libraries were made using the immunoSEQ multiplex PCR assay. As stored in TCRdb, this immuneACCESS dataset retains in-frame rearrangements with V and J assigned. A fraction of the clones does not appear; measured against another copy, unresolved V genes explain less than half of the discrepancy, and the remainder lacks a known reason. The table for this sample lists 74,000 or so clones; 90% to 95% of them were counted only once. Approximately 0.4% of the sample is in the top ten clones.

The clonotype originates from a human donor in good health. The chain is assembled from TRBV7-2 and TRBJ2-7; a weak D assignment points to TRBD1 (6 bases agree). The sample was T cells isolated from PBMCs. Read as DNA, the sequence is TGTGCCAGCAGCCCAAGGACAGACTCCTACGAGCAGTACTTC. Its translation reads: CASSPRTDSYEQYF.